Each of the 20 T cell receptor beta chains below was sequenced from the same sample in a study of blood T cell repertoires in COVID-19. Repertoires were generated with immunoSEQ multiplex PCR, while TCRdb's copy carries only in-frame clones and drops some. Of a few hundred thousand clones detected, approximately 84% appear once; the ten largest clones hold more than 0.75%. Sequenced material: peripheral blood. Source of these receptors: a man aged 35 to 55 with acute or convalescent COVID-19.

This chain connects TRBV6-5 to TRBJ2-6; D not resolved. Between the trimmed V and J ends, which lost 8 bases and 0 bases, there was a span of 5 bases. Germline CDR1 is MNHEY and CDR2 is SVGAGI. The CDR3 loop spans 13 amino acids. CDR3 coding DNA: TGTGCCAGCCGAGGCTCTGGGGCCAACGTCCTGACTTTC. Its translation: CASRGSGANVLTF.

The sample holds many counts of this clone. The rearrangement links TRBV7-9 to TRBJ2-2, with no clear D. CDR1 is SEHNR, CDR2 FQNEAQ, per germline (reference sequence). The V end lost 3 bases, the J end lost 3 bases, and 11 bases lay between the germline ends. The CDR3 is 15 residues long. The CDR3 DNA follows: TGTGCCAGCAGCTTCTTGTCCGGTGACACCGGGGAGCTGTTTTTT. Amino acid sequence: CASSFLSGDTGELFF.

The V and J genes are TRBV5-1 and TRBJ2-7; a weak D match, TRBD1 (6 bases). Trimming stripped 4 bases from V and 1 base from J, with 9 bases between. The germline gives CDR1 SGHRS, CDR2 YFSETQ. The CDR3 sequence is 13 residues long. As DNA, the CDR3 is TGCGCCAGCAGCCGCGACAGGTCCTACGAGCAGTACTTC. This gives the protein CASSRDRSYEQYF.

The chain links TRBV7-3 to TRBJ2-2; TRBD2 agrees at 8 bases. Germline V gene lookup returns CDR1 SGHTA and CDR2 FQGTGA. V shed 7 bases and J 5 bases; nucleotides not matched to a gene: 12. This CDR3 contains 16 residues. The CDR3 protein is CASTTGLADSTGELFF. The DNA of the CDR3 is TGTGCCAGCACCACCGGACTAGCAGATTCTACCGGGGAGCTGTTTTTT. Variable domain in full (rest from reference TRBV7-3 and TRBJ2-2): GAGVSQTPSNKVTEKGKYVELRCDPISGHTALYWYRQSLGQGPEFLIYFQGTGAADDSGLPNDRFFAVRPEGSVSTLKIQRTERGDSAVYLCASTTGLADSTGELFFGEGSRLTVL.

This clone has only a few counts. This chain connects TRBV7-3 to TRBJ2-1, with a possible D match to TRBD1 (6 bases). The V gene's germline CDR1 is SGHTA and CDR2 FQGTGA. This CDR3 region has 12 residues. V shed 5 bases and J shed 7 bases, with 9 bases lying between them. The CDR3 spells CASSLTGNEQFF. The DNA of the CDR3 is TGTGCCAGCAGCCTTACAGGGAATGAGCAGTTCTTC.

This chain connects TRBV29-1 to TRBJ1-1, with a weak D call TRBD1 (5 bases). Between the trimmed V and J ends, which lost 7 bases and 11 bases, there was a span of 23 bases. The CDR3 has 13 amino acids. Germline V gene lookup returns CDR1 SQVTM and CDR2 ANQGSEA. The CDR3 nucleotides are TGCAGCGCGGGGAGGGTTGGTCCGGAGGGGGCTTTCTTT. Its protein is CSAGRVGPEGAFF.

J is TRBJ1-2 and V is TRBV7-6; 7 nucleotides align to TRBD1. The trim removed 5 bases at V and 4 bases at J, leaving 4 bases unmatched. The CDR3 is 13 amino acids. CDR1 is SGHVS, CDR2 FNYEAQ, per germline. CDR3 nucleotide sequence: TGTGCCAGCAGCCCCGGGACAGTCTATGGCTACACCTTC. It codes for CASSPGTVYGYTF.

The genes are TRBV11-3 and TRBJ2-1, with 8 bases matching TRBD2. The CDR3 runs to 14 residues. J was trimmed by 2 bases and V by 5 bases; bases with no gene match: 2. CDR1 and CDR2 (germline): SGHNT, YENEEA. The CDR3 DNA is TGTGCCAGCAGCCTTAGCGGGGCCTACAATGAGCAGTTCTTC. Encoded protein: CASSLSGAYNEQFF.

This chain connects TRBV28 to TRBJ1-2; a possible D gene is TRBD1 (6 bases). In germline, CDR1 is MDHEN, CDR2 SYDVKM. The CDR3 has 15 amino acids. V lost 3 bases, J lost 5 bases, and 16 bases lay in between. The CDR3 coding sequence is TGTGCCAGCAGTTTTTCCGGGACACGCGCTTATGGCTACACCTTC. Translating it yields CASSFSGTRAYGYTF.

V and J are TRBV14 and TRBJ1-1; tentative D call: TRBD1 (6 bases). Between the trimmed V and J ends, which lost 1 base and 6 bases, there was a span of 9 bases. This CDR3 contains 13 residues. CDR1 and CDR2 (germline): SGHDN, FVKESK. For the CDR3, the DNA is TGTGCCAGCAGCCAAGGACAGGTCCCTGAAGCTTTCTTT. Its protein product is CASSQGQVPEAFF.

The chain joins TRBV6-4 to TRBJ2-2, with D hard to call. The CDR3 contains 13 residues. The ends were cut back, 0 bases at V and 5 bases at J, with 4 bases in the middle. Per germline, CDR1 MRHNA and CDR2 SNTAGT. CDR3 residues: CASSDSETGELFF. The CDR3 bases are TGTGCCAGCAGTGACTCAGAGACCGGGGAGCTGTTTTTT.

J is TRBJ2-5 and V is TRBV5-6; 7 nucleotides line up with TRBD1. The CDR3 covers 14 residues. Germline V CDR1 and CDR2: SGHDT, YYEEEE. The junction had 4 bases not matched to a gene; V was cut back by 0 bases and J by 5 bases. The CDR3 loop reads CASSLAGTVETQYF. The CDR3 nucleotides read TGTGCCAGCAGCTTGGCGGGGACAGTGGAGACCCAGTACTTC.

The chain uses TRBV5-1 and TRBJ2-5; tentatively, D is TRBD1 (6 bases). Germline V CDR1 and CDR2: SGHRS, YFSETQ. This CDR3 has 16 residues. Trimming removed 0 bases from V and 2 bases from J, with 14 bases in between. The CDR3 nucleotides read TGCGCCAGCAGCTTGGGGCCCCGGACAGTACAAGAGACCCAGTACTTC. This gives the protein CASSLGPRTVQETQYF.

The V gene is TRBV5-1, the J gene TRBJ1-3, with TRBD1 identical over 8 bases. The germline CDR1 and CDR2 sequences are SGHRS and YFSETQ. J lost 3 bases, V lost 4 bases, and 6 bases had no gene match. This CDR3 has 15 amino acids. CDR3 region: CASSPGQDLGNTIYF. As DNA, the CDR3 is TGCGCCAGCAGCCCGGGACAGGATCTTGGAAACACCATATATTTT.

The chain couples TRBV4-2 to TRBJ1-4; 8 positions match TRBD1. Germline-derived CDR1 and CDR2 are LGHNA and YNFKEQ. The V and J ends lost 2 bases and 0 bases, in that order; junction bases with no gene match: 2. The CDR3 loop spans 16 amino acids. The CDR3 nucleotides read TGTGCCAGCAGCCAACAACAGGGGGCAACTAATGAAAAACTGTTTTTT. It specifies CASSQQQGATNEKLFF.

This chain uses TRBV5-1 with TRBJ2-5; 9 bases agree with TRBD2. V was pared by 5 bases and J by 5 bases, with 13 bases of the junction left unmatched. CDR1 is SGHRS, CDR2 YFSETQ, per germline. This CDR3 comprises 16 residues. The DNA for the CDR3 is TGCGCCAGCAGTTTCCGCGGGGGGGTAGAGTGGGAGACCCAGTACTTC. This codes for CASSFRGGVEWETQYF. Supplemented by reference TRBV5-1 and TRBJ2-5, the full variable domain reads KAGVTQTPRYLIKTRGQQVTLSCSPISGHRSVSWYQQTPGQGLQFLFEYFSETQRNKGNFPGRFSGRQFSNSRSEMNVSTLELGDSALYLCASSFRGGVEWETQYFGPGTRLLVL.

The CDR3 DNA reads as TGCAGCGTTAGTCTGGGGACAGGGAACTATGGCTACACCTTC. Protein: CSVSLGTGNYGYTF. The V and J genes are TRBV29-1 and TRBJ1-2, with 9 bases that match TRBD1. The V gene end was trimmed by 5 bases and the J gene end by 2 bases; junction bases not matched to a gene: 6. CDR1 and CDR2 (germline): SQVTM, ANQGSEA. The CDR3 consists of 14 residues.

This chain connects TRBV5-1 to TRBJ1-2; D is perhaps TRBD1 (6 bases). Germline V gives CDR1 SGHRS, CDR2 YFSETQ. V lost 0 bases and J lost 3, with 12 bases in between. This CDR3 region has 15 residues. CDR3 in amino acids: CASSLAQGEDYGYTF. Here the CDR3 DNA reads TGCGCCAGCAGCTTGGCACAGGGAGAAGACTATGGCTACACCTTC. Combining the CDR3 with reference TRBV5-1 and TRBJ1-2 gives the whole variable domain KAGVTQTPRYLIKTRGQQVTLSCSPISGHRSVSWYQQTPGQGLQFLFEYFSETQRNKGNFPGRFSGRQFSNSRSEMNVSTLELGDSALYLCASSLAQGEDYGYTFGSGTRLTVV.

This clone was counted a single time. The chain has TRBV4-3 and TRBJ2-2; 11 nucleotides agree with TRBD2. The germline V gene has CDR1 LGHNA and CDR2 YSLEER. V lost 5 bases to trimming and J lost 6 bases; unmatched junction nucleotides: 2. CDR3 length: 14 amino acids. The CDR3 DNA follows: TGCGCCAGCAGCGGGGGACTAGCGGCCGGGGAGCTGTTTTTT. As protein: CASSGGLAAGELFF.

J is TRBJ1-5 and V is TRBV19; D remains ambiguous. V lost 3 bases to trimming and J lost 1 base, with 4 bases between them. The CDR3 consists of 13 residues. Germline V gene data show CDR1 as LNHDA and CDR2 as SQIVND (reference sequence). The CDR3 protein is CASSMSSNQPQHF. Written as DNA, the CDR3 is TGTGCCAGTAGTATGTCGAGCAATCAGCCCCAGCATTTT.